A single sample gave rise to the 11 T cell receptor beta chains below, sequenced in a study of shared clonotypes between healthy human individuals. Here immunoSEQ multiplex PCR was the method, and the copy in TCRdb shows in-frame clones only, minus some. Among about 1.5 million clones, 98% were seen once, and the ten largest hold about 0.45%. The sample comprised naive CD4+ T cells sorted from blood. Subset meaning: CD45RA+ positively selected. These TCRs come from a man aged 30-40 years in good health.

This clone was observed a single time. This CDR3 reads CASNPTGDKQFF. The CDR3 DNA reads as TGTGCCAGCAACCCGACAGGGGATAAGCAGTTCTTC. The V and J genes are TRBV5-4 and TRBJ2-1; 8 bases map to TRBD1. Unmatched junction bases numbered 7, after V lost 6 bases and J lost 11 bases. The germline CDR1 and CDR2 sequences are SGHNT and YYREEE (reference sequence). There are 12 residues in the CDR3.

V and J are TRBV5-1 and TRBJ1-4; D uncertain. Germline V gene sequence: CDR1 SGHRS, CDR2 YFSETQ. V was clipped by 0 bases and J by 4 bases, with 16 bases between them. The CDR3 totals 17 residues. The CDR3 sequence is CASSLAGLLTFNEKLFF. CDR3 bases: TGCGCCAGCAGCTTGGCAGGTTTACTAACTTTTAATGAAAAACTGTTTTTT. Using reference TRBV5-1 and TRBJ1-4 for the parts outside the CDR3, the full variable domain is KAGVTQTPRYLIKTRGQQVTLSCSPISGHRSVSWYQQTPGQGLQFLFEYFSETQRNKGNFPGRFSGRQFSNSRSEMNVSTLELGDSALYLCASSLAGLLTFNEKLFFGSGTQLSVL.

The chain couples TRBV25-1 to TRBJ2-7; D is uncertain. The CDR3 is 11 residues long. Trimming cost V 5 bases and J 2 bases, with 4 bases left between them. Germline loops: CDR1 MGHDK, CDR2 SYGVNS. CDR3 amino acids: CASSLAYEQYF. CDR3 in DNA: TGTGCCAGCAGTTTAGCCTACGAGCAGTACTTC.

This clone was seen a single time. The chain joins TRBV30 to TRBJ1-2; a weak D match, TRBD1 (5 bases). From germline, CDR1 is GTSNPN and CDR2 SVGIG (reference sequence). The CDR3 sequence is 14 residues long. V was trimmed by 4 bases and J by 3 bases, leaving 15 bases between them. The CDR3 sequence is CAWTHRGFHYGYTF. The CDR3 DNA reads TGTGCCTGGACGCATCGGGGGTTTCACTATGGCTACACCTTC. The full variable domain, rest sourced from reference TRBV30 and TRBJ1-2, is SQTIHQWPATLVQPVGSPLSLECTVEGTSNPNLYWYRQAAGRGLQLLFYSVGIGQISSEVPQNLSASRPQDRQFILSSKKLLLSDSGFYLCAWTHRGFHYGYTFGSGTRLTVV.

This rearrangement joins TRBV9 to TRBJ2-5; 7 nucleotides agree with TRBD2. Losses at the gene ends were 4 bases for V and 3 bases for J; bases not matched to a gene: 6. This CDR3 region has 14 residues. CDR1 and CDR2 from the germline V gene are SGDLS and YYNGEE. Here the CDR3 DNA reads TGTGCCAGCAGCCGCGGGGGAAACGAAGAGACCCAGTACTTC. Amino acids: CASSRGGNEETQYF.

Remarks on this clone: Distinct nucleotide sequences in the sample also encode this CDR3. V gene TRBV7-2 combines with J gene TRBJ2-7, with TRBD2 identical over 12 bases. CDR1 is SGHTA and CDR2 is FQGNSA in the germline V gene. V shed 4 bases and J 2 bases; nucleotides not matched to a gene: 3. The CDR3 is 15 amino acids. The DNA for the CDR3 is TGTGCCAGCAGCTCAGGACTAGCGGGAACCTACGAGCAGTACTTC. Amino acids: CASSSGLAGTYEQYF.

The chain couples TRBV7-2 to TRBJ2-1, with 10 bases identical to TRBD2. The CDR3 loop spans 15 amino acids. CDR1 is SGHTA, CDR2 FQGNSA, per germline. V was pared by 5 bases and J by 7 bases, with 8 bases of the junction left unmatched. CDR3 nucleotide sequence: TGTGCCAGCAGCGTACCGGGACTAGCGTCAAATGAGCAGTTCTTC. Encoded protein: CASSVPGLASNEQFF.

V usage is TRBV25-1 and J usage is TRBJ1-4, with 7 bases fitting TRBD1. The V segment lost 4 bases and the J segment 0 bases; nucleotides outside the gene matches: 8. This CDR3 region has 17 residues. Germline CDR1 is MGHDK and CDR2 is SYGVNS. The CDR3 here is CASSGSDRATTNEKLFF. The CDR3 region has the DNA TGTGCCAGCAGTGGAAGCGACAGGGCGACAACTAATGAAAAACTGTTTTTT.

The rearrangement joins TRBV2 to TRBJ1-5, with D unresolved. Trimming removed 6 bases from V and 3 bases from J, with 12 bases in between. The CDR3 covers 14 residues. Germline values: CDR1 SNHLY, CDR2 FYNNEI. The CDR3 loop reads CASRGPANNQPQHF. Written as DNA, the CDR3 is TGTGCCAGCAGGGGCCCGGCGAACAATCAGCCCCAGCATTTT.

The chain carries TRBV7-6 and TRBJ2-3, with D possibly TRBD1 on 6 matching bases. The CDR3 spans 13 residues. Germline V gives CDR1 SGHVS, CDR2 FNYEAQ. V lost 4 bases to trimming and J lost 6 bases, with 11 bases between them. This chain's CDR3 is CASSYRVEDTQYF. In DNA form, the CDR3 reads TGTGCCAGCAGCTACAGGGTTGAGGATACGCAGTATTTT.

The genes are TRBV2 and TRBJ1-2, with 8 bases aligning to TRBD1. The trim removed 7 bases at V and 2 bases at J, leaving 6 bases unmatched. The CDR3 consists of 14 residues. Germline-derived CDR1 and CDR2 are SNHLY and FYNNEI. The CDR3: CASTIGQGNYGYTF. CDR3 nucleotide sequence: TGTGCCAGCACCATCGGACAGGGAAACTATGGCTACACCTTC.